These 23 T cell receptor beta chains were sequenced from one sample in a study of cytomegalovirus exposure and HLA in healthy donors. This PCR relied on a set of 60 Vbeta primers and 13 Jbeta primers. Sequencing used immunoSEQ multiplex PCR; TCRdb keeps in-frame clones, though not all of them. Here the sample spans about 170,000 clones, approximately 71% being singletons. Sequencing was carried out using PBMCs. Every receptor here comes from a girl aged 10-17 years in good health and CMV-seronegative.

This CDR3 reads CASSLAENQPQHF. Here the CDR3 DNA reads TGTGCCAGCAGCTTAGCAGAGAATCAGCCCCAGCATTTT. The chain uses TRBV7-9 and TRBJ1-5; no clear D gene. The CDR3 runs to 13 residues. Between the trimmed V and J ends, which lost 0 bases and 4 bases, there was a span of 4 bases. CDR1 and CDR2 (germline): SEHNR, FQNEAQ (reference sequence).

The chain combines TRBV6-5 with TRBJ2-1, with D possibly TRBD2 on 7 matching bases. Trimming took off 4 bases at V and 6 bases at J, with 13 bases between the two ends. CDR1 and CDR2 from the germline V gene are MNHEY and SVGAGI. The CDR3 runs to 14 residues. The CDR3 loop reads CASSSGGPVNEQFF. As DNA, the CDR3 is TGTGCCAGCAGTTCCGGGGGGCCGGTCAATGAGCAGTTCTTC.

This clone showed up just a few times. The chain has TRBV6-5 and TRBJ1-3; 7 bases align to TRBD1. The CDR3 spans 15 residues. The germline gives CDR1 MNHEY, CDR2 SVGAGI. J lost 4 bases, V lost 2 bases, and 5 bases had no gene match. CDR3 in DNA: TGTGCCAGCAGTTACCACACAGGGGTCGGAAACACCATATATTTT. Translation: CASSYHTGVGNTIYF.

This chain joins TRBV5-4 and TRBJ2-7; 12 positions agree with TRBD2. This CDR3 contains 16 residues. Germline CDR1 SGHNT, CDR2 YYREEE (reference sequence). After removal of 0 bases from V and 4 bases from J, the junction contained 5 bases not matched to a gene. In DNA, the CDR3 is TGTGCCAGCAGCTTGGGGCTAGCGGGGGGGCTATACGAGCAGTACTTC. Translating gives CASSLGLAGGLYEQYF.

J is TRBJ2-3 and V is TRBV7-8; D may be TRBD2 (6 bases). The V gene's germline CDR1 is SGHVS and CDR2 FQNEAQ. This CDR3 region has 14 residues. The V and J ends lost 3 bases and 3 bases respectively, with 10 bases between them. CDR3 region: CASSFGAGTDTQYF. CDR3 DNA sequence: TGTGCCAGCAGCTTTGGGGCGGGGACAGATACGCAGTATTTT.

The chain recombines TRBV6-4 with TRBJ2-3; TRBD2 agrees at 14 bases. The junction had 3 bases not matched to a gene; V was cut back by 3 bases and J by 4 bases. The CDR3 length is 16 residues. The germline CDR1 and CDR2 sequences are MRHNA and SNTAGT. The CDR3 nucleotides read TGTGCCAGCAGTGAGACTAGCGGGGGGGCCCCAGATACGCAGTATTTT. It translates to CASSETSGGAPDTQYF.

Of note for this clone: At one boundary the junction diverges from the germline segment, which might be a read error. The V call is TRBV7-2, the J call TRBJ1-6, with D possibly being TRBD1 (5 bases). The CDR3 has 17 residues. CDR1 SGHTA and CDR2 FQGNSA come from the germline V gene. CDR3 region: CASSFGGGLSYNPPLHF. CDR3 DNA: TGTGCCAGCAGCTTCGGGGGAGGTCTGTCCTATAATCCACCCCTCCACTTT.

The V and J genes are TRBV18 and TRBJ1-1; perhaps TRBD1 as D (5 bases). V lost 5 bases to trimming and J lost 1 base, with 20 bases between them. Looked up from germline, CDR1 is KGHSH and CDR2 is LQKENI. The CDR3 has 17 amino acids. Here the CDR3 reads CASSGNVVTARNTEAFF. Here the CDR3 DNA reads TGTGCCAGCTCAGGGAACGTCGTGACAGCCAGGAACACTGAAGCTTTCTTT.

About this clone itself: Other DNA sequences within the sample encode an identical CDR3. CDR3 amino acids: CASSSPYTEAFF. The DNA of the CDR3 is TGTGCCAGCAGTTCCCCTTACACTGAAGCTTTCTTT. The chain uses TRBV27 and TRBJ1-1; the D is unclear. The CDR3 totals 12 residues. Germline lookup yields CDR1 MNHEY and CDR2 SMNVEV (reference sequence). V lost 4 bases, J lost 3 bases, and 6 bases lay in between.

CDR3 sequence: CASSISLDSSGNTIYF. CDR3 coding DNA: TGTGCCAGTAGTATAAGCCTCGACAGCTCTGGAAACACCATATATTTT. The genes are TRBV19 and TRBJ1-3; D possibly corresponds to TRBD1 (5 bases). The CDR3 covers 16 residues. The V gene's germline CDR1 is LNHDA and CDR2 SQIVND (reference sequence). Trimming cost V 2 bases and J 0 bases, with 11 bases left between them. The full variable domain, in which reference TRBV19 and TRBJ1-3 provide the parts outside the CDR3, is DGGITQSPKYLFRKEGQNVTLSCEQNLNHDAMYWYRQDPGQGLRLIYYSQIVNDFQKGDIAEGYSVSREKKESFPLTVTSAQKNPTAFYLCASSISLDSSGNTIYFGEGSWLTVV.

The chain uses TRBV5-4 and TRBJ2-5; the D gene is possibly TRBD2 (6 bases). CDR3 length: 15 residues. V lost 5 bases and J 2 bases, leaving 16 bases between the germline ends. In germline, CDR1 is SGHNT, CDR2 YYREEE (reference sequence). CDR3 nucleotides: TGTGCCAGCAGGCGCGGAGGGGAAACTCAAGAGACCCAGTACTTC. Amino acid sequence: CASRRGGETQETQYF.

The rearrangement links TRBV27 to TRBJ2-1, with a possible D match to TRBD1 (5 bases). The V gene's germline CDR1 is MNHEY and CDR2 SMNVEV (reference sequence). The V end was cut by 5 bases, the J end by 9 bases, with 17 bases between. The CDR3 length is 14 residues. The CDR3 nucleotides read TGTGCCAGCAGTCCGTCCAGTAGGGGTGGTGAGCAGTTCTTC. It encodes CASSPSSRGGEQFF.

The chain couples TRBV11-2 to TRBJ1-1, with a weak D call TRBD1 (5 bases). V lost 0 bases and J lost 11, with 13 bases in between. Germline CDR1 SGHAT, CDR2 FQNNGV. The CDR3 has 13 residues. The DNA for the CDR3 is TGTGCCAGCAGCTTAGAAAGTAGGGGTTGGGCTTTCTTT. Translating it yields CASSLESRGWAFF.

CDR3 in DNA: TGCGCCAGCAGCTTGGTAGGCGGCGGGAAGCTCTACGAGCAGTACTTC. Translation gives CASSLVGGGKLYEQYF. The V and J genes are TRBV5-1 and TRBJ2-7; tentatively, D is TRBD2 (6 bases). This CDR3 spans 16 amino acids. V dropped 0 bases and J dropped 3 bases, with 16 bases sitting between them. Germline V lookup: CDR1 SGHRS, CDR2 YFSETQ.

This chain joins TRBV11-2 and TRBJ2-1, with a tentative D call TRBD2 (5 bases). The CDR3 totals 13 residues. Trimming took 8 bases from V and 5 from J, leaving 13 bases between them. The germline CDR1 and CDR2 sequences are SGHAT and FQNNGV. Written as DNA, the CDR3 is TGTGCCAGCCGGGAACGGGGAGACAATGAGCAGTTCTTC. Its translation: CASRERGDNEQFF. The full variable domain, its missing parts supplied by reference TRBV11-2 and TRBJ2-1, is EAGVAQSPRYKIIEKRQSVAFWCNPISGHATLYWYQQILGQGPKLLIQFQNNGVVDDSQLPKDRFSAERLKGVDSTLKIQPAKLEDSAVYLCASRERGDNEQFFGPGTRLTVL.

This rearrangement joins TRBV19 to TRBJ2-1; the match to TRBD2 covers 16 bases. Germline V lookup: CDR1 LNHDA, CDR2 SQIVND (reference sequence). CDR3 length: 19 amino acids. Trimming at V came to 1 base and at J to 0 bases, leaving 3 bases not matched to a gene. CDR3 loop: CASSIAGTSGGASYNEQFF. The CDR3 DNA is TGTGCCAGTAGTATAGCGGGGACTAGCGGGGGGGCCTCCTACAATGAGCAGTTCTTC. Complete variable domain (other parts from reference TRBV19 and TRBJ2-1): DGGITQSPKYLFRKEGQNVTLSCEQNLNHDAMYWYRQDPGQGLRLIYYSQIVNDFQKGDIAEGYSVSREKKESFPLTVTSAQKNPTAFYLCASSIAGTSGGASYNEQFFGPGTRLTVL.

This clone was counted a single time. The J gene is TRBJ2-5, the V gene TRBV27, with 8 bases matching TRBD1. The CDR3 spans 17 residues. Germline V gives CDR1 MNHEY, CDR2 SMNVEV (reference sequence). V shed 4 bases, J shed 4 bases, and the junction held 14 bases outside the gene matches. The CDR3 spells CASSSLVLQGAGETQYF. The CDR3 DNA reads as TGTGCCAGCAGTTCTCTTGTTCTCCAGGGGGCAGGAGAGACCCAGTACTTC.

This clone was detected a few times. This chain joins TRBV4-1 and TRBJ1-4; TRBD1 matches at 9 bases. This CDR3 has 14 amino acids. V was clipped by 2 bases and J by 11 bases; unmatched bases: 6. Germline V gene lookup returns CDR1 MGHRA and CDR2 YSYEKL. The CDR3 DNA reads as TGCGCCAGCAGCCAAACAGGGGGCGCGGGGAAACTGTTTTTT. Residues: CASSQTGGAGKLFF.

A few counts support this clone. The J gene is TRBJ2-6, the V gene TRBV4-1; weak D call: TRBD1 (5 bases). This CDR3 spans 17 amino acids. With 1 base removed from V and 0 bases from J, the gap between germline ends came to 10 bases. Germline V gives CDR1 MGHRA, CDR2 YSYEKL. The CDR3 region has the DNA TGCGCCAGCAGCCAAGTAGGGGTGCCCTCTGGGGCCAACGTCCTGACTTTC. Translated: CASSQVGVPSGANVLTF.

This chain connects TRBV4-2 to TRBJ1-1, with no clear D. V was pared by 1 base and J by 1 base, with 19 bases between. The CDR3 is 18 residues long. CDR1 and CDR2 (germline): LGHNA, YNFKEQ. CDR3 region: CASSQVRRGPSGNTEAFF. The CDR3 DNA follows: TGTGCCAGCAGCCAAGTTAGGCGGGGTCCTTCTGGGAACACTGAAGCTTTCTTT.

The chain has TRBV6-1 and TRBJ2-5; TRBD2 agrees at 16 bases. Looked up from germline, CDR1 is MNHNS and CDR2 is SASEGT. This CDR3 comprises 13 residues. The V gene end was trimmed by 10 bases and the J gene end by 7 bases; junction bases not matched to a gene: 3. CDR3 region: CAIGTSGGVTQYF. Here the CDR3 DNA reads TGTGCCATCGGGACTAGCGGGGGGGTGACCCAGTACTTC.

The chain couples TRBV7-6 to TRBJ1-1; D is unclear. The CDR3 contains 12 residues. CDR1 SGHVS and CDR2 FNYEAQ come from the germline V gene. V was cut by 5 bases and J by 0 bases, with 4 bases left in between. The CDR3 here is CASSELNTEAFF. The CDR3 DNA follows: TGTGCCAGCAGCGAGTTGAACACTGAAGCTTTCTTT.

The rearrangement joins TRBV9 to TRBJ1-4; D call uncertain. The V end lost 4 bases, the J end lost 8 bases, and 9 bases lay between the germline ends. Germline lookup yields CDR1 SGDLS and CDR2 YYNGEE. This CDR3 is 12 amino acids long. CDR3: CASSSHEEKLFF. The CDR3 region has the DNA TGTGCCAGCAGCAGCCATGAGGAAAAACTGTTTTTT.